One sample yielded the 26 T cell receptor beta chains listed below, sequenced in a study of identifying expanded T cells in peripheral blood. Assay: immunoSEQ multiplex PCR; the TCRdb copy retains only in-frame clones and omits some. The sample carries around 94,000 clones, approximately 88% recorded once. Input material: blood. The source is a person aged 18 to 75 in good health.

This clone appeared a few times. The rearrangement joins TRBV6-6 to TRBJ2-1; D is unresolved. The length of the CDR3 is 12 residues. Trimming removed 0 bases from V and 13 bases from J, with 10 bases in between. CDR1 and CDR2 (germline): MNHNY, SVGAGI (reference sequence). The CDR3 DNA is TGTGCCAGCAGTTACTCGCTGGCAGCCCAGTTCTTC. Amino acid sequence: CASSYSLAAQFF.

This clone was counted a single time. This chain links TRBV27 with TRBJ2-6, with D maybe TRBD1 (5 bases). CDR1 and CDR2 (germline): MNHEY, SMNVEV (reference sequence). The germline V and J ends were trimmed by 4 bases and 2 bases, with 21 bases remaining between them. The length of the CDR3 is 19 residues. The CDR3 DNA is TGTGCCAGCAGTTCGATGTGGCAGGGATTGGTGGCTGGGGCCAACGTCCTGACTTTC. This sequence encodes CASSSMWQGLVAGANVLTF. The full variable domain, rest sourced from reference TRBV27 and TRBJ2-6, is EAQVTQNPRYLITVTGKKLTVTCSQNMNHEYMSWYRQDPGLGLRQIYYSMNVEVTDKGDVPEGYKVSRKEKRNFPLILESPSPNQTSLYFCASSSMWQGLVAGANVLTFGAGSRLTVL.

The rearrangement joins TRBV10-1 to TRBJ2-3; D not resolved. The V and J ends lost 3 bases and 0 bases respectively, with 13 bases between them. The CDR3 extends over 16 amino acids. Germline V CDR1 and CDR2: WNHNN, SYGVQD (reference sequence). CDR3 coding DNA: TGCGCCAGCAGTGATTATCTCGCGGCCAGCACAGATACGCAGTATTTT. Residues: CASSDYLAASTDTQYF.

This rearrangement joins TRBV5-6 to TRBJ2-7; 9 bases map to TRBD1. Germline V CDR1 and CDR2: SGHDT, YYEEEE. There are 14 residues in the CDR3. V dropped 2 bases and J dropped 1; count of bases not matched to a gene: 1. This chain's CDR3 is CASSFGTGSYEQYF. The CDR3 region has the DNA TGTGCCAGCAGCTTCGGGACAGGGTCCTACGAGCAGTACTTC. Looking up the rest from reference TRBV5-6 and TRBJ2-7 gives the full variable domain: DAGVTQSPTHLIKTRGQQVTLRCSPKSGHDTVSWYQQALGQGPQFIFQYYEEEERQRGNFPDRFSGHQFPNYSSELNVNALLLGDSALYLCASSFGTGSYEQYFGPGTRLTVT.

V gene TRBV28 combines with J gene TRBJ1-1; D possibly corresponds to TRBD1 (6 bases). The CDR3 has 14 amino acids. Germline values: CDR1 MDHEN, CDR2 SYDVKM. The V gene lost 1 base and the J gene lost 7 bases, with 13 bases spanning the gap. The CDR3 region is CASSLFSGVDEAFF. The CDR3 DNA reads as TGTGCCAGCAGTTTATTTTCAGGGGTCGATGAAGCTTTCTTT.

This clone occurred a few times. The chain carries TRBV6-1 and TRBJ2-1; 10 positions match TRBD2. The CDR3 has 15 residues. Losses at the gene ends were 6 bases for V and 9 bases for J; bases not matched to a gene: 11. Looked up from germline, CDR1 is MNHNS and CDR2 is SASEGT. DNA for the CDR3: TGTGCCAGCAGGTGGACTAGCGGAACGAGGGCTGAGCAGTTCTTC. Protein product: CASRWTSGTRAEQFF.

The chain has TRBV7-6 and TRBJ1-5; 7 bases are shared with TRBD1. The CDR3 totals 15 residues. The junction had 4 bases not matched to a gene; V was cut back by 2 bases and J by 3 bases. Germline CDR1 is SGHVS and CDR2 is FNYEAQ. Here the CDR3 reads CASSLSGQPNQPQHF. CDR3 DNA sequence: TGTGCCAGCAGCTTATCGGGACAGCCCAATCAGCCCCAGCATTTT.

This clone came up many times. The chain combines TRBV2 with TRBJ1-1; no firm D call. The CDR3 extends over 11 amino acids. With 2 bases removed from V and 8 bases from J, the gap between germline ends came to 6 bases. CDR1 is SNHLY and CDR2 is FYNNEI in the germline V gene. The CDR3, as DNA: TGTGCCAGCAGTGAATGGAGGGAAGCTTTCTTT. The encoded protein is CASSEWREAFF. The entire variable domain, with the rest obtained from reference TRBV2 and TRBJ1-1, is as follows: EPEVTQTPSHQVTQMGQEVILRCVPISNHLYFYWYRQILGQKVEFLVSFYNNEISEKSEIFDDQFSVERPDGSNFTLKIRSTKLEDSAMYFCASSEWREAFFGQGTRLTVV.

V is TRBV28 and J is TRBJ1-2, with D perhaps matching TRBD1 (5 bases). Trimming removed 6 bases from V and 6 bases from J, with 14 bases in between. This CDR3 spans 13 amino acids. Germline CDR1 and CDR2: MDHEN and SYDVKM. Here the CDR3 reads CASRSGTANGYTF. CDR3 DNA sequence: TGTGCCAGCAGGTCCGGGACCGCAAATGGCTACACCTTC.

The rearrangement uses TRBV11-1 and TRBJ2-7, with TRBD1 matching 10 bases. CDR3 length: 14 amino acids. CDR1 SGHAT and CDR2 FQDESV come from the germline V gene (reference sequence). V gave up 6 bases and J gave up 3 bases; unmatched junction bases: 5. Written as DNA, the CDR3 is TGTGCCAGCAGTTCCGGGACAGGGGTCTACGAGCAGTACTTC. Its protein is CASSSGTGVYEQYF.

The CDR3, as DNA: TGCGCCAGCAGTGAACGGGATAGCGGGGAGCTGTTTTTT. Translated, it gives CASSERDSGELFF. The chain couples TRBV10-1 to TRBJ2-2; a weak D match, TRBD2 (5 bases). The V and J ends lost 3 bases and 7 bases respectively, with 9 bases between them. The germline V gene encodes CDR1 WNHNN and CDR2 SYGVQD (reference sequence). The CDR3 loop spans 13 amino acids.

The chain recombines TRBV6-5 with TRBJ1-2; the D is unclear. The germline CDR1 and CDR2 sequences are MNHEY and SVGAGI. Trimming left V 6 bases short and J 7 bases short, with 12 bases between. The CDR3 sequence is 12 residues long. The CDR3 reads CASSSYLGGYTF. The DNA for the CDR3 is TGTGCCAGCAGCTCATACCTTGGTGGCTACACCTTC.

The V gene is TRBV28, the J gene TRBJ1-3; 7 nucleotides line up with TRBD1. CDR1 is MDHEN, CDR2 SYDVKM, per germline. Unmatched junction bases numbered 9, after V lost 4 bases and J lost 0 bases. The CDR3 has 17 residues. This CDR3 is CASSSEGAGLSGNTIYF. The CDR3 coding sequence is TGTGCCAGCAGTTCCGAGGGGGCCGGACTCTCTGGAAACACCATATATTTT.

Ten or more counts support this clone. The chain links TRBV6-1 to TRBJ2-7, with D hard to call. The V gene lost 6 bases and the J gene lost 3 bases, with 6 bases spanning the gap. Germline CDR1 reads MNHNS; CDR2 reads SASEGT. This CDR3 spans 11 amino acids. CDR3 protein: CASSDFYEQYF. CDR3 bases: TGTGCCAGCAGCGACTTCTACGAGCAGTACTTC.

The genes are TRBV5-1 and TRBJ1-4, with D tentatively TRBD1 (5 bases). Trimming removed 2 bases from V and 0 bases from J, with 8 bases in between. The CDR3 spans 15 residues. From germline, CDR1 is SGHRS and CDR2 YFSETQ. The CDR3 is CASSFRAATNEKLFF. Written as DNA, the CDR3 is TGCGCCAGCAGCTTCAGGGCGGCAACTAATGAAAAACTGTTTTTT.

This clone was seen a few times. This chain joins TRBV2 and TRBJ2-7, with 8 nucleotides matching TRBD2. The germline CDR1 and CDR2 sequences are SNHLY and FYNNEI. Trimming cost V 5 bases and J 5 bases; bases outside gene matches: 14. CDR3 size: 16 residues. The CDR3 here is CASSPTPGGALDEQYF. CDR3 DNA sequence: TGTGCCAGCAGTCCTACACCCGGGGGGGCACTGGACGAGCAGTACTTC.

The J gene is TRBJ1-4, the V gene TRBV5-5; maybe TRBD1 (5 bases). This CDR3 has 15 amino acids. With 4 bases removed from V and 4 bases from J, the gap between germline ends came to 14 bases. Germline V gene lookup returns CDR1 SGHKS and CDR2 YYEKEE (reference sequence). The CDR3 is CASSIPGRINEKLFF. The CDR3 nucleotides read TGTGCCAGCAGCATACCGGGACGGATTAATGAAAAACTGTTTTTT. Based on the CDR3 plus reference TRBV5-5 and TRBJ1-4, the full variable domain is DAGVTQSPTHLIKTRGQQVTLRCSPISGHKSVSWYQQVLGQGPQFIFQYYEKEERGRGNFPDRFSARQFPNYSSELNVNALLLGDSALYLCASSIPGRINEKLFFGSGTQLSVL.

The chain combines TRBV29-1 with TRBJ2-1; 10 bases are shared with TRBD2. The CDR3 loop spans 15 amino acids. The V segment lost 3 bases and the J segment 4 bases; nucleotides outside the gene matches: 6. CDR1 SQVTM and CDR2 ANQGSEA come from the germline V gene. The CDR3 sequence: CSVDNGSGGYNEQFF. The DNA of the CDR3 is TGCAGCGTTGACAATGGTAGCGGGGGGTACAATGAGCAGTTCTTC.

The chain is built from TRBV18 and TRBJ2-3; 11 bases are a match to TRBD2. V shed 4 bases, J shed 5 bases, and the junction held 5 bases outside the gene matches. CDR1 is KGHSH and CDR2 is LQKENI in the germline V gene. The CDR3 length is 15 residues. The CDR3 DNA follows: TGTGCCAGCTCACGGGGACTAGCGGATGGAGATACGCAGTATTTT. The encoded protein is CASSRGLADGDTQYF. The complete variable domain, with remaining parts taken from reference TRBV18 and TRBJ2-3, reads NAGVMQNPRHLVRRRGQEARLRCSPMKGHSHVYWYRQLPEEGLKFMVYLQKENIIDESGMPKERFSAEFPKEGPSILRIQQVVRGDSAAYFCASSRGLADGDTQYFGPGTRLTVL.

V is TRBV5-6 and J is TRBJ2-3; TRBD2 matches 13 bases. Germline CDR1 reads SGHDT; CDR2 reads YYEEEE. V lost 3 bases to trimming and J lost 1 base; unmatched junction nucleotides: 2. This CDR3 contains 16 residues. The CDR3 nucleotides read TGTGCCAGCAGCTCACTAGCGGGGGGGGGCACAGATACGCAGTATTTT. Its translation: CASSSLAGGGTDTQYF.

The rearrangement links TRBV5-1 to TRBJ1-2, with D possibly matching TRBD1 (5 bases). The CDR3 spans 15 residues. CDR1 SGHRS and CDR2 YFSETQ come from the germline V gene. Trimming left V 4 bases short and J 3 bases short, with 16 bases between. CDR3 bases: TGCGCCAGCAGCGACCCAGGGTTAATCTACTATGGCTACACCTTC. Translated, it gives CASSDPGLIYYGYTF.

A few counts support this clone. The CDR3 sequence: CASSQNEGTNYGYTF. The CDR3 DNA sequence: TGTGCCAGCAGCCAAAATGAGGGAACCAACTATGGCTACACCTTC. The rearrangement uses TRBV14 and TRBJ1-2; D call uncertain. CDR1 and CDR2 (germline): SGHDN, FVKESK. V lost 2 bases, J lost 2 bases, and 12 bases lay in between. The CDR3 is 15 amino acids.

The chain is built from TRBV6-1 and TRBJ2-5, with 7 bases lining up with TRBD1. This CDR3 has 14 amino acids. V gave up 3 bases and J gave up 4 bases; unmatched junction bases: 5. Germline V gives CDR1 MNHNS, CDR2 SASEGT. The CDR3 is CASSDRGGAETQYF. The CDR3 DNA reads TGTGCCAGCAGTGACAGAGGGGGCGCAGAGACCCAGTACTTC.

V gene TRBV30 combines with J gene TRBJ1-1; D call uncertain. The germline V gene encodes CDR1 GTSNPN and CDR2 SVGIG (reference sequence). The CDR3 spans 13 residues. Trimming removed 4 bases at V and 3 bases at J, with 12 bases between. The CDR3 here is CAWTLLLDTEAFF. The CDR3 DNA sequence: TGTGCCTGGACCCTCCTCCTGGACACTGAAGCTTTCTTT. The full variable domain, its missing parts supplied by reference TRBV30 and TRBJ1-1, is SQTIHQWPATLVQPVGSPLSLECTVEGTSNPNLYWYRQAAGRGLQLLFYSVGIGQISSEVPQNLSASRPQDRQFILSSKKLLLSDSGFYLCAWTLLLDTEAFFGQGTRLTVV.

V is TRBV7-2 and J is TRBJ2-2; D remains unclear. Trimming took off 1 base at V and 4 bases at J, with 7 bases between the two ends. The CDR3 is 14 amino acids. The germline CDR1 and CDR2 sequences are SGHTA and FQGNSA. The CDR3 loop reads CASSLVWITGELFF. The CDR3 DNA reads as TGTGCCAGCAGCTTAGTATGGATCACCGGGGAGCTGTTTTTT.

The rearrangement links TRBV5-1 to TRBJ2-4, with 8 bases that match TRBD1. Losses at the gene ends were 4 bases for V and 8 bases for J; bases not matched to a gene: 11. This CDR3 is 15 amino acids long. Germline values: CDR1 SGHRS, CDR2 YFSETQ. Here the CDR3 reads CASSGGTGALDIQYF. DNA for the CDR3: TGCGCCAGCAGCGGGGGGACAGGTGCTCTAGACATTCAGTACTTC.